The 17 T cell receptor beta chains below all came from one sample that was sequenced in a study of CD8+ T cells in alopecia areata. Treatment defined: oral pan-JAK inhibitor, 5-10 mg twice daily. As the sequencing template, cDNA was produced by extracting RNA and reverse transcribing it. Sequenced by immunoSEQ multiplex PCR; TCRdb stores in-frame clones only, minus some. The data contain around 180,000 clones, under 80% of them singletons. The sample was CD4+ T cells sorted from blood, taken around week 49, from a patient treated with tofacitinib. The source is a human donor with alopecia areata.

The chain uses TRBV30 and TRBJ1-6; TRBD1 matches 7 bases. CDR1 is GTSNPN, CDR2 SVGIG, per germline (reference sequence). Unmatched junction bases numbered 7, after V lost 1 base and J lost 10 bases. CDR3 length equals 14 residues. The CDR3 coding sequence is TGTGCCTGGAGTGAGGGGACAGTGGGATCACCCCTCCACTTT. Protein: CAWSEGTVGSPLHF.

This clone appeared a few times. The V call is TRBV29-1, the J call TRBJ2-3, with D unclear. The CDR3 totals 11 residues. V lost 5 bases and J 7 bases, leaving 10 bases between the germline ends. Germline-derived CDR1 and CDR2 are SQVTM and ANQGSEA. DNA of the CDR3: TGCAGCGTTTGGAAAAGAAATACGCAGTATTTT. Protein: CSVWKRNTQYF.

The chain links TRBV29-1 to TRBJ2-2; a possible D gene is TRBD2 (5 bases). With 4 bases removed from V and 2 bases from J, the gap between germline ends came to 8 bases. Germline values: CDR1 SQVTM, CDR2 ANQGSEA. This CDR3 has 13 amino acids. CDR3 bases: TGCAGCGTTGCTGGGAGAAACACCGGGGAGCTGTTTTTT. Residues: CSVAGRNTGELFF.

The chain recombines TRBV6-5 with TRBJ1-2, with D possibly matching TRBD1 (6 bases). The CDR3 is 13 amino acids. Deletions cut 7 bases from V and 8 bases from J, with 17 bases between. Germline assignment: CDR1 MNHEY and CDR2 SVGAGI. CDR3 sequence: CASKAGGAGGYTF. The CDR3 DNA is TGTGCCAGCAAGGCTGGGGGCGCGGGGGGCTACACCTTC.

This clone was counted a few times. V is TRBV30 and J is TRBJ2-5, with 7 bases lining up with TRBD1. CDR1 and CDR2 (germline): GTSNPN, SVGIG (reference sequence). J lost 1 base, V lost 0 bases, and 5 bases had no gene match. This CDR3 has 15 amino acids. CDR3 in amino acids: CAWSVHRGSQETQYF. The CDR3 DNA sequence: TGTGCCTGGAGTGTCCACAGGGGCAGCCAAGAGACCCAGTACTTC. Together with reference TRBV30 and TRBJ2-5, the CDR3 gives the full variable domain: SQTIHQWPATLVQPVGSPLSLECTVEGTSNPNLYWYRQAAGRGLQLLFYSVGIGQISSEVPQNLSASRPQDRQFILSSKKLLLSDSGFYLCAWSVHRGSQETQYFGPGTRLLVL.

The rearrangement uses TRBV11-3 and TRBJ2-7; the D gene is possibly TRBD2 (6 bases). V lost 2 bases and J 0 bases, leaving 8 bases between the germline ends. CDR1 is SGHNT and CDR2 is YENEEA in the germline V gene. This CDR3 comprises 14 residues. CDR3: CASSLTGVSYEQYF. CDR3 bases: TGTGCCAGCAGCTTAACGGGGGTCTCCTACGAGCAGTACTTC.

The chain is built from TRBV29-1 and TRBJ2-1; tentative D call: TRBD2 (6 bases). Germline CDR1 reads SQVTM; CDR2 reads ANQGSEA. This CDR3 region has 10 residues. V lost 7 bases and J lost 15, with 16 bases in between. Here the CDR3 reads CSAGGQDTFF. The CDR3 bases are TGCAGCGCCGGAGGGCAGGATACGTTCTTC.

A few counts support this clone. The rearrangement joins TRBV5-4 to TRBJ1-2, with D possibly being TRBD1 (5 bases). This CDR3 region has 18 residues. Germline assignment: CDR1 SGHNT and CDR2 YYREEE (reference sequence). V was clipped by 3 bases and J by 3 bases, with 24 bases between them. CDR3 protein: CASSWGEGTHARHYGYTF. The CDR3 bases are TGTGCCAGCAGCTGGGGCGAGGGGACCCACGCTCGTCACTATGGCTACACCTTC.

V and J are TRBV4-3 and TRBJ2-3, with D hard to call. Germline V gene lookup returns CDR1 LGHNA and CDR2 YSLEER. The CDR3 consists of 12 residues. V lost 4 bases and J 6 bases, leaving 8 bases between the germline ends. CDR3 in amino acids: CASSLGRDTQYF. The CDR3, as DNA: TGCGCCAGCAGCCTTGGGCGGGATACGCAGTATTTT.

V usage is TRBV7-2 and J usage is TRBJ2-7; D is undetermined. Germline CDR1 is SGHTA and CDR2 is FQGNSA. Trimming took off 3 bases at V and 5 bases at J, with 5 bases between the two ends. The CDR3 consists of 11 residues. Written as DNA, the CDR3 is TGTGCCAGCAGCTTTAAACACGAGCAGTACTTC. Encoded protein: CASSFKHEQYF.

The table lists this clone with a count of one. V usage is TRBV30 and J usage is TRBJ1-1; 7 bases map to TRBD1. Germline V gene data show CDR1 as GTSNPN and CDR2 as SVGIG (reference sequence). CDR3 size: 17 residues. Trimming removed 8 bases from V and 1 base from J; junction bases left unmatched: 19. The CDR3 DNA is TGTGCCCAGAGTAGGGGGCCTTTGATTGAGGCGAACACTGAAGCTTTCTTT. It codes for CAQSRGPLIEANTEAFF.

This rearrangement joins TRBV29-1 to TRBJ2-2, with 10 bases identical to TRBD2. CDR3 length: 15 amino acids. Germline V gene lookup returns CDR1 SQVTM and CDR2 ANQGSEA. The ends lost 6 bases at V and 0 bases at J; junction bases unmatched: 4. Written as DNA, the CDR3 is TGCAGCGTACGGACTAGCGGCACGAACACCGGGGAGCTGTTTTTT. Its translation: CSVRTSGTNTGELFF.

The chain employs TRBV14 and TRBJ2-5; D not certain. CDR3 size: 14 residues. Trimming removed 4 bases at V and 5 bases at J, with 14 bases between. Germline assignment: CDR1 SGHDN and CDR2 FVKESK. The CDR3 coding sequence is TGTGCCAGCAGCCCACATGGATCCTTCGAGACCCAGTACTTC. Protein sequence: CASSPHGSFETQYF.

This rearrangement joins TRBV7-3 to TRBJ2-5, with D unresolved. The CDR3 extends over 13 amino acids. Germline CDR1 reads SGHTA; CDR2 reads FQGTGA. With 3 bases removed from V and 5 bases from J, the gap between germline ends came to 10 bases. The CDR3 DNA reads TGTGCCAGCAGCTTTGAGATGGGGGAGACCCAGTACTTC. Its protein product is CASSFEMGETQYF.

The CDR3 bases are TGCGCCAGCAGCCAGGACGGGATTTCCTACGAGCAGTACTTC. This encodes CASSQDGISYEQYF. The chain recombines TRBV5-1 with TRBJ2-7; D might be TRBD2 (5 bases). CDR3 length equals 14 residues. Germline loops: CDR1 SGHRS, CDR2 YFSETQ. The V and J ends lost 4 bases and 1 base respectively, with 12 bases between them.

This clone was found a few times. CDR3 amino acids: CATTRATAVWANVLTF. The CDR3 DNA is TGTGCCACCACCAGGGCCACAGCAGTCTGGGCCAACGTCCTGACTTTC. The chain recombines TRBV15 with TRBJ2-6, with D maybe TRBD1 (5 bases). Deletions cut 7 bases from V and 5 bases from J, with 18 bases between. CDR3 length: 16 amino acids. The germline V gene encodes CDR1 LNHNV and CDR2 YYDKDF (reference sequence).

The chain has TRBV4-1 and TRBJ2-4, with 13 bases lining up with TRBD2. Losses at the gene ends were 4 bases for V and 0 bases for J; bases not matched to a gene: 9. The CDR3 is 19 amino acids. Germline CDR1 reads MGHRA; CDR2 reads YSYEKL. CDR3 in DNA: TGCGCCAGCAGCCCTCAGACTAGCGGGGGGCCGATAGCCAAAAACATTCAGTACTTC. The encoded protein is CASSPQTSGGPIAKNIQYF.